The TCR beta chain under discussion was sequenced for a study of control samples from healthy donors and cancer patients. The repertoire was sequenced with immunoSEQ multiplex PCR; TCRdb's copy has only in-frame clones and lacks some. The sample holds about 120,000 clones, approximately 90% seen once. CDR3 length: 13 amino acids. Trimming took 1 base from V and 5 from J, leaving 8 bases between them. Germline CDR1 reads SGHTA; CDR2 reads FQGNSA. What was sequenced was blood. The source of this sequence is a man younger than 45 in good health. The chain is built from TRBV7-2 and TRBJ2-5; no definite D call. The CDR3 region has the DNA TGTGCCAGCAGCTTAGGGGTCCGGGAGACCCAGTACTTC. This gives the protein CASSLGVRETQYF.